The next 8 T cell receptor beta chains were all read from a single sample in a study of blood T cell repertoires in COVID-19. Clones were read by immunoSEQ multiplex PCR, and TCRdb kept only the in-frame ones, dropping some. The table records around 250,000 clones, around 90% of them present only once. The sequenced sample consisted of PBMCs or T cells enriched from blood (not recorded which). The receptors derive from a human donor in a cohort exposed to, infected with or recovered from COVID-19 (not recorded which). The donor label of this sample is uncertain.

The gene calls are TRBV6-6 and TRBJ2-7; D might be TRBD1 (6 bases). Germline CDR1 and CDR2: MNHNY and SVGAGI (reference sequence). The CDR3 sequence is 14 residues long. V lost 10 bases, J lost 1 base, and 17 bases lay in between. CDR3 sequence: CATIQGTRSYEQYF. CDR3 DNA: TGTGCCACCATCCAGGGGACAAGGTCCTACGAGCAGTACTTC.

This rearrangement joins TRBV30 to TRBJ2-2, with D possibly TRBD2 on 6 matching bases. V was pared by 2 bases and J by 8 bases, with 12 bases between. CDR1 is GTSNPN and CDR2 is SVGIG in the germline V gene (reference sequence). This CDR3 is 13 amino acids long. The CDR3, as DNA: TGTGCCTGGAGTTCCGGCCGGGGGGGGGAGCTGTTTTTT. Its translation: CAWSSGRGGELFF.

This chain uses TRBV7-9 with TRBJ1-1; 7 bases fit TRBD1. CDR3 length: 14 residues. The germline gives CDR1 SEHNR, CDR2 FQNEAQ (reference sequence). J gave up 1 base and V 6 bases, and 5 bases lay outside the gene matches. In DNA, the CDR3 is TGTGCCAGCAGAAGACGGGACAGGAACACTGAAGCTTTCTTT. Translated: CASRRRDRNTEAFF.

A few counts support this clone. The chain employs TRBV9 and TRBJ2-3; 8 bases line up with TRBD2. This CDR3 is 16 amino acids long. The germline gives CDR1 SGDLS, CDR2 YYNGEE. V shed 4 bases and J 5 bases; nucleotides not matched to a gene: 12. CDR3 residues: CASSPWGAGDIDTQYF. The DNA of the CDR3 is TGTGCCAGCAGCCCCTGGGGAGCGGGGGATATAGATACGCAGTATTTT.

The chain recombines TRBV28 with TRBJ2-3; D is ambiguous. Trimming removed 3 bases at V and 6 bases at J, with 10 bases between. Germline values: CDR1 MDHEN, CDR2 SYDVKM. CDR3 length equals 13 residues. The CDR3 region is CASSFSRRDTQYF. CDR3 DNA: TGTGCCAGCAGTTTCAGCCGCAGGGATACGCAGTATTTT.

This chain connects TRBV7-8 to TRBJ2-2; D possibly corresponds to TRBD2 (6 bases). Between the trimmed V and J ends, which lost 5 bases and 6 bases, there was a span of 10 bases. This CDR3 has 13 amino acids. CDR1 is SGHVS and CDR2 is FQNEAQ in the germline V gene. CDR3 coding DNA: TGTGCCAGCAGCACCCGACTAGCCGGGGAGCTGTTTTTT. The encoded protein is CASSTRLAGELFF.

This clone was picked up a small number of times. The CDR3 sequence: CASSLFVGSHEQYF. CDR3 sequence (DNA): TGTGCCAGCAGCTTATTCGTGGGGAGCCACGAGCAGTACTTC. This chain links TRBV7-6 with TRBJ2-7; D is perhaps TRBD2 (5 bases). The CDR3 has 14 residues. Germline values: CDR1 SGHVS, CDR2 FNYEAQ. Deletions cut 2 bases from V and 5 bases from J, with 13 bases between.

V and J are TRBV19 and TRBJ2-4, with 8 bases lining up with TRBD2. Germline trimming cut 7 bases from V and 4 bases from J; bases unmatched to any gene: 0. This CDR3 is 12 amino acids long. The germline V gene has CDR1 LNHDA and CDR2 SQIVND (reference sequence). The chain's CDR3 is CASTGGKNIQYF. Here the CDR3 DNA reads TGTGCCAGTACGGGGGGGAAAAACATTCAGTACTTC.